This TCR beta chain was obtained from a study of T cell responses to AZD1222 COVID-19 vaccine. Study results and caveats: The study reported that nearly half of spike-specific TCRs target unmutated variant regions.

Assay: immunoSEQ multiplex PCR; the TCRdb copy retains only in-frame clones and omits some. There are roughly 120,000 clones in the sample; approximately 85% occur only once, and around 4.6% lies in the top ten. V shed 1 base, J shed 4 bases, and the junction held 4 bases outside the gene matches. CDR3 size: 15 residues. CDR1 is LGHNA, CDR2 YSLEER, per germline. About this clone: Its target is unknown.

The sequencing used peripheral blood, collected on day 0 of AZD1222 vaccination. This receptor was identified in an adult in good health. The V gene is TRBV4-3, the J gene TRBJ1-2, with 9 positions matching TRBD1. The CDR3 loop reads CASSQVGQGLYGYTF. DNA of the CDR3: TGCGCCAGCAGCCAAGTTGGACAGGGGCTCTATGGCTACACCTTC.